Below, 15 T cell receptor beta chains from the same sample are listed, as sequenced in a study of cytomegalovirus exposure and HLA in healthy donors. Sequencing used immunoSEQ multiplex PCR; TCRdb keeps in-frame clones, though not all of them. The table includes some 200,000 clones, about 90% detected once. Sequenced input: PBMCs. Source of these receptors: a young woman in good health and CMV-seronegative.

This sequence joins TRBV7-6 and TRBJ1-5; D is unresolved. This CDR3 comprises 15 residues. Trimming stripped 3 bases from V and 1 base from J, with 10 bases between. CDR1 SGHVS and CDR2 FNYEAQ come from the germline V gene. CDR3 region: CASSFSPRSNQPQHF. The DNA for the CDR3 is TGTGCCAGCAGCTTCAGCCCTAGAAGCAATCAGCCCCAGCATTTT.

The chain has TRBV10-1 and TRBJ2-3; the D gene is possibly TRBD2 (6 bases). The germline V gene encodes CDR1 WNHNN and CDR2 SYGVQD (reference sequence). The V end was cut by 2 bases, the J end by 4 bases, with 16 bases between. CDR3 length equals 16 residues. CDR3 nucleotide sequence: TGCGCCAGCAGTGAGCCTAGGGGAGGAGGTGCAGATACGCAGTATTTT. Its translation: CASSEPRGGGADTQYF.

The J gene is TRBJ2-7, the V gene TRBV15, with unresolved D. Germline V lookup: CDR1 LNHNV, CDR2 YYDKDF (reference sequence). The CDR3 is 13 amino acids. With 9 bases removed from V and 5 bases from J, the gap between germline ends came to 17 bases. CDR3 DNA sequence: TGTGCCACTACCACAAATCTGGTCGACGAGCAGTACTTC. Its translation is CATTTNLVDEQYF.

J is TRBJ1-1 and V is TRBV5-4; the D gene is possibly TRBD1 (5 bases). The CDR3 contains 13 residues. The germline gives CDR1 SGHNT, CDR2 YYREEE (reference sequence). Trimming took 4 bases from V and 1 from J, leaving 8 bases between them. CDR3 coding DNA: TGTGCCAGCAGCGTTACAGGGAACACTGAAGCTTTCTTT. Protein sequence: CASSVTGNTEAFF.

The genes are TRBV5-1 and TRBJ2-3; 10 positions match TRBD2. The germline V gene has CDR1 SGHRS and CDR2 YFSETQ. The CDR3 spans 16 residues. Germline trimming cut 4 bases from V and 2 bases from J; bases unmatched to any gene: 7. The CDR3 protein is CASSPGLAVHTDTQYF. The CDR3 DNA sequence: TGCGCCAGCAGCCCCGGACTAGCGGTCCACACAGATACGCAGTATTTT.

This rearrangement joins TRBV27 to TRBJ1-2; 7 bases map to TRBD1. V lost 0 bases, J lost 4 bases, and 5 bases stayed unmatched. Germline V CDR1 and CDR2: MNHEY, SMNVEV (reference sequence). This CDR3 contains 15 residues. The CDR3, as DNA: TGTGCCAGCAGTTTATCGCCAGGGGGAATCTATGGCTACACCTTC. Translating gives CASSLSPGGIYGYTF.

The chain uses TRBV6-1 and TRBJ2-7; D may be TRBD1 (6 bases). CDR3 length equals 14 residues. Per the germline V gene, CDR1 is MNHNS and CDR2 is SASEGT. V gave up 7 bases and J gave up 6 bases, with 19 bases separating them. CDR3 sequence: CASTQGRGRGEQYF. DNA of the CDR3: TGTGCCAGCACTCAGGGCAGGGGCCGGGGCGAGCAGTACTTC.

In this sample, this clone turned up once. This chain uses TRBV7-9 with TRBJ1-1; D is undetermined. This CDR3 has 12 amino acids. Trimming cost V 5 bases and J 3 bases, with 7 bases left between them. Germline loops: CDR1 SEHNR, CDR2 FQNEAQ (reference sequence). The CDR3, as DNA: TGTGCCAGCAGCCCCCAGGACACTGAAGCTTTCTTT. This translates into CASSPQDTEAFF.

V usage is TRBV19 and J usage is TRBJ2-5, with a tentative D call TRBD2 (5 bases). Trimming took off 4 bases at V and 1 base at J, with 13 bases between the two ends. Germline V gives CDR1 LNHDA, CDR2 SQIVND (reference sequence). The CDR3 spans 15 residues. The CDR3 reads CASSRLAGSQETQYF. Here the CDR3 DNA reads TGTGCCAGTAGTAGATTGGCGGGCAGCCAAGAGACCCAGTACTTC.

The rearrangement joins TRBV5-1 to TRBJ2-3, with 9 bases matching TRBD2. J was trimmed by 9 bases and V by 3 bases; bases with no gene match: 11. CDR1 SGHRS and CDR2 YFSETQ come from the germline V gene. This CDR3 has 15 amino acids. This chain's CDR3 is CASSSGGRALETQYF. CDR3 in DNA: TGCGCCAGCAGCTCGGGCGGGAGGGCACTGGAGACGCAGTATTTT. The full variable domain, rest sourced from reference TRBV5-1 and TRBJ2-3, is KAGVTQTPRYLIKTRGQQVTLSCSPISGHRSVSWYQQTPGQGLQFLFEYFSETQRNKGNFPGRFSGRQFSNSRSEMNVSTLELGDSALYLCASSSGGRALETQYFGPGTRLTVL.

The V gene is TRBV19, the J gene TRBJ2-1, with 10 bases identical to TRBD2. CDR1 and CDR2 (germline): LNHDA, SQIVND (reference sequence). This CDR3 has 15 amino acids. Trimming at V came to 7 bases and at J to 0 bases, leaving 3 bases not matched to a gene. The CDR3 DNA is TGTGCCAGTAACCCTAGCGGGAGCTCCTACAATGAGCAGTTCTTC. Protein: CASNPSGSSYNEQFF.

The CDR3 region has the DNA TGTGCCAGCAGTCTTAGCGGGAGTCAGGAGACCCAGTACTTC. Translation: CASSLSGSQETQYF. V and J are TRBV2 and TRBJ2-5; 9 nucleotides line up with TRBD2. This CDR3 contains 14 residues. V shed 5 bases and J 5 bases; nucleotides not matched to a gene: 6. Germline V CDR1 and CDR2: SNHLY, FYNNEI.

This chain links TRBV30 with TRBJ2-3, with a weak D call TRBD2 (5 bases). CDR3 size: 14 residues. V lost 0 bases to trimming and J lost 4 bases, with 11 bases between them. Germline CDR1 GTSNPN, CDR2 SVGIG (reference sequence). This CDR3 reads CAWSVRSAADTQYF. CDR3 in DNA: TGTGCCTGGAGTGTAAGGTCAGCGGCAGATACGCAGTATTTT.

The chain joins TRBV5-4 to TRBJ2-5; tentative D call: TRBD2 (5 bases). The CDR3 is made up of 14 amino acids. Germline values: CDR1 SGHNT, CDR2 YYREEE (reference sequence). V was clipped by 0 bases and J by 0 bases, with 6 bases between them. The CDR3: CASSLGGYQETQYF. In DNA, the CDR3 is TGTGCCAGCAGCTTGGGCGGGTACCAAGAGACCCAGTACTTC.

The chain uses TRBV27 and TRBJ2-1, with D perhaps TRBD1 (5 bases). The V gene's germline CDR1 is MNHEY and CDR2 SMNVEV (reference sequence). V was cut by 3 bases and J by 10 bases, with 13 bases left in between. The CDR3 consists of 13 residues. CDR3 sequence reads: CASSFRDPQEQFF. The CDR3 bases are TGTGCCAGCAGTTTCAGGGATCCACAGGAGCAGTTCTTC.